The source of this T cell receptor beta chain is a study of blood T cell repertoires in COVID-19. Study-wide background: Italy, Spain and the United States were the sources of the convalescent and acute COVID-19 samples. From T cells, B-cell-depleted T cells, or PBMCs came the material, which was cDNA or gDNA.

The CDR3 is 14 residues long. The germline gives CDR1 MNHEY, CDR2 SVGEGT. Trimming took 6 bases from V and 5 from J; bases not matched to a gene: 7. Per the study methods: Amplified reference gene primers provided the basis for estimating nucleated cell counts. This table comes from immunoSEQ multiplex PCR, and its TCRdb copy is limited to in-frame clones, with some not included. V and J calls and clone size are those listed in that table; D and trimming were worked out from the DNA. The profile shows fewer than 95,000 clones, roughly nine tenths of them singletons. This TCR derives from a man in his forties or fifties with acute or convalescent COVID-19. The sequenced sample was peripheral blood. The J gene is TRBJ1-5, the V gene TRBV6-2 or TRBV6-3; 7 bases agree with TRBD1. The CDR3 DNA follows: TGTGCCAGCAGCCTGGGACAGTCGCATCAGCCCCAGCATTTT. Its translation is CASSLGQSHQPQHF.